These 4 T cell receptor beta chains share one sample of origin, sequenced in a study of post-analysis software for immune sequencing data. General observations from the study: TRBV segments more frequent in patients than in controls numbered five and included TRBV5-6, TRBV5-1 and TRBV20-1.

The antigens of these receptors remain unknown. The TCR beta cDNA libraries carried unique molecular identifiers. TCRdb reanalysed the PCR reads using MiXCR and keeps one entry per CDR3 protein. The data show roughly 800,000 distinct CDR3 sequences, with 25% to 30% seen just once and roughly 0.54% held by the top ten. The sequencing sample was made of blood. These receptors were collected from a girl between 5 and 17 years old with multiple sclerosis.

V is TRBV7-2 and J is TRBJ1-1; no firm D call. The germline V gene has CDR1 SGHTA and CDR2 FQGNSA. The V gene lost 5 bases and the J gene lost 4 bases, with 14 bases spanning the gap. The CDR3 is 14 amino acids. The CDR3 DNA reads TGTGCCAGCAGCACAGTCGGGGTGACCACTGAAGCTTTCTTT. Residues: CASSTVGVTTEAFF.

The chain couples TRBV28 to TRBJ2-1; D is ambiguous. The CDR3 contains 12 residues. In germline, CDR1 is MDHEN, CDR2 SYDVKM. V lost 7 bases and J 3 bases, leaving 7 bases between the germline ends. The DNA for the CDR3 is TGTGCCAGCATGGAGAGCTACAATGAGCAGTTCTTC. Translation: CASMESYNEQFF.

This clonotype appeared many times. The V and J genes are TRBV29-1 and TRBJ2-3; unclear D gene. V lost 6 bases and J 1 base, leaving 14 bases between the germline ends. This CDR3 comprises 14 residues. The germline V gene has CDR1 SQVTM and CDR2 ANQGSEA. This CDR3 is CSVTRGSRTDTQYF. The DNA of the CDR3 is TGCAGCGTGACGCGTGGCAGCCGCACAGATACGCAGTATTTT.

This clonotype occurred many times. The genes are TRBV6-5 and TRBJ2-3, with TRBD2 matching 7 bases. The CDR3 consists of 16 residues. CDR1 and CDR2 (germline): MNHEY, SVGAGI. Trimming at V came to 1 base and at J to 6 bases, leaving 10 bases not matched to a gene. The CDR3 DNA sequence: TGTGCCAGCAGTTACTTCGGGACTACCCTGGTGGATACGCAGTATTTT. It is translated as CASSYFGTTLVDTQYF.